This T cell receptor beta chain was recorded in a study of response to subunit inactivated influenza vaccine. Study conclusions and caveats: The authors suggested that few new T cells are recruited per seasonal influenza vaccination.

With 0 bases clipped from V and 3 bases from J, the junction kept 6 bases outside the gene matches. This CDR3 contains 15 residues. Per the germline V gene, CDR1 is SGHDT and CDR2 is YYEEEE. TCRdb called the RT-PCR reads again in MiXCR, with one record for every CDR3 protein. The sample lists 540,000 or so distinct CDR3 sequences; roughly 13% were seen once. Comment on this clonotype: The antigen is undetermined.

The rearrangement links TRBV5-6 to TRBJ2-7; 7 bases are shared with TRBD1. Sequenced material: PBMCs from blood, taken around seven weeks after vaccination. The sequence came from a man aged 50 to 59 who received an inactivated influenza vaccine. The CDR3 protein is CASSLGGQVLYEQYF. DNA for the CDR3: TGTGCCAGCAGCTTGGGCGGACAGGTACTCTACGAGCAGTACTTC.